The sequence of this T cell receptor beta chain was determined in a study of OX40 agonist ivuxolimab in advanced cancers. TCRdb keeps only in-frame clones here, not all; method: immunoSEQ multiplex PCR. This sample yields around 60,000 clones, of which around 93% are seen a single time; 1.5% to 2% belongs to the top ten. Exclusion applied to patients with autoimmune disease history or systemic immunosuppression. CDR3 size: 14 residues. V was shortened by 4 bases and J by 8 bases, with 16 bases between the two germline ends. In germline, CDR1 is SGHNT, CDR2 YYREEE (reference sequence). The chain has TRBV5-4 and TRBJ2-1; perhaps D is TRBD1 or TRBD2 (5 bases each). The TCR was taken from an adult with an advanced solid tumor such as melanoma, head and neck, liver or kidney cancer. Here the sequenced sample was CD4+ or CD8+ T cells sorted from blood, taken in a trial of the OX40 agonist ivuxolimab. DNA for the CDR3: TGTGCCAGCAGCCGGGACGCCGGAGCGGATGAGCAGTTCTTC. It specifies CASSRDAGADEQFF.